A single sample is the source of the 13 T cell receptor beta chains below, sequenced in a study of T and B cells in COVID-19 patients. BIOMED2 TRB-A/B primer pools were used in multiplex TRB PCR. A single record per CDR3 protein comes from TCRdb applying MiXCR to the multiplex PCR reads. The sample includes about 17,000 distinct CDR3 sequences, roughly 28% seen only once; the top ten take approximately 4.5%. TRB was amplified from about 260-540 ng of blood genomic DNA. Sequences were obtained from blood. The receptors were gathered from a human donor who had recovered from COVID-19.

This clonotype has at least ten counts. In DNA, the CDR3 is TGTGCCACCAGTGCCCAGGGGGTACTCCCTAGCACAGATACGCAGTATTTT. Amino acid sequence: CATSAQGVLPSTDTQYF. The J gene is TRBJ2-3, the V gene TRBV24-1, with TRBD1 matching 7 bases. The CDR3 contains 17 residues. Germline V CDR1 and CDR2: KGHDR, SFDVKD. V dropped 5 bases and J dropped 0; count of bases not matched to a gene: 10.

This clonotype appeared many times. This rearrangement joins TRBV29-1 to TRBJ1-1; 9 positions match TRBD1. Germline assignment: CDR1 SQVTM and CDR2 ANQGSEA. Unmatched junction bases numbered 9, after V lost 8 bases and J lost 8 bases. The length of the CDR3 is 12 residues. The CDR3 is CSTLDRGAEAFF. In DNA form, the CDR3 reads TGCAGCACCTTGGACAGGGGAGCAGAAGCTTTCTTT.

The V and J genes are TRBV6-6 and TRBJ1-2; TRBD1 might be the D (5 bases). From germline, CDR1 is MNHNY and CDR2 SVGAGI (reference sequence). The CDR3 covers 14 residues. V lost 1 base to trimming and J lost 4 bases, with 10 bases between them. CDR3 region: CASSYYQGSYGYTF. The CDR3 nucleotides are TGTGCCAGCAGTTACTACCAGGGAAGCTATGGCTACACCTTC.

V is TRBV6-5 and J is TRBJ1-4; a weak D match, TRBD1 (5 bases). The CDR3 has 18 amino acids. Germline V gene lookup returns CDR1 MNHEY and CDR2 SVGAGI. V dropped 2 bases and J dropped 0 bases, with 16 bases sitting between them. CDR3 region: CASSYGGGDGATNEKLFF. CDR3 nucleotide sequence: TGTGCCAGCAGTTACGGGGGAGGGGACGGTGCAACTAATGAAAAACTGTTTTTT.

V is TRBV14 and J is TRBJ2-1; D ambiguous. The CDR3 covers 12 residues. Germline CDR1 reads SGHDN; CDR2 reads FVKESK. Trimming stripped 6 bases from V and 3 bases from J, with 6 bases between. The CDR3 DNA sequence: TGTGCCAGCAGTCCTCACTACAATGAGCAGTTCTTC. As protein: CASSPHYNEQFF.

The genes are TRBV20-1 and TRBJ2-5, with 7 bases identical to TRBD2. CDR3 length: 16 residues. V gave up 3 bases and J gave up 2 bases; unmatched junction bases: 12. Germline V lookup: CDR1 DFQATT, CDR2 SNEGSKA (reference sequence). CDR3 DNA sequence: TGCAGTGCTAGGGGCGAACCGACTAGCTCACAAGAGACCCAGTACTTC. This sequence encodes CSARGEPTSSQETQYF.

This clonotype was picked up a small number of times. CDR3 sequence (DNA): TGTGCCAGCAGTCCAGGGACAGCGAACACTGAAGCTTTCTTT. Amino acid sequence: CASSPGTANTEAFF. The chain employs TRBV27 and TRBJ1-1; TRBD1 aligns across 7 bases. The germline V gene encodes CDR1 MNHEY and CDR2 SMNVEV (reference sequence). The CDR3 length is 14 residues. The ends lost 5 bases at V and 1 base at J; junction bases unmatched: 4.

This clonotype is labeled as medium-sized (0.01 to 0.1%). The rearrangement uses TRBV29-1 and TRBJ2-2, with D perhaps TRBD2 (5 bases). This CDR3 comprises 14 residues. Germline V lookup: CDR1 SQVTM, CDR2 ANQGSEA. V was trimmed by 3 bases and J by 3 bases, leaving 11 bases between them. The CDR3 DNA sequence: TGCAGCGTTGAGGAGATAGCGTACACCGGGGAGCTGTTTTTT. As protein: CSVEEIAYTGELFF.

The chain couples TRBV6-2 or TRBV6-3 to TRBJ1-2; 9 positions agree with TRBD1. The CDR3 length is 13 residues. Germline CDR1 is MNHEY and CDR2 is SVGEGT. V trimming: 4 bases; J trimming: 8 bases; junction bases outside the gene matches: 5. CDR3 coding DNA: TGTGCCAGCAGTTGGACAGGGGAGAAAGGCTACACCTTC. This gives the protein CASSWTGEKGYTF.

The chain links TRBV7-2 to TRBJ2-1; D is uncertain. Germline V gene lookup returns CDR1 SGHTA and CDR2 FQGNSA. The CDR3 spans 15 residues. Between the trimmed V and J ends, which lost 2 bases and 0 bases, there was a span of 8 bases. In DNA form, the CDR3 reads TGTGCCAGCAGCTTATTACTGAGCTCCTACAATGAGCAGTTCTTC. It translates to CASSLLLSSYNEQFF.

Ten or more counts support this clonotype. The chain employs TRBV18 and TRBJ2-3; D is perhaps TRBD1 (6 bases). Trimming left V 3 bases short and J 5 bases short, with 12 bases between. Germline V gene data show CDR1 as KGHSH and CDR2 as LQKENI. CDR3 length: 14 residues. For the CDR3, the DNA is TGTGCCAGCTCACCGGGTGGGGGCGAAGATACGCAGTATTTT. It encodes CASSPGGGEDTQYF.

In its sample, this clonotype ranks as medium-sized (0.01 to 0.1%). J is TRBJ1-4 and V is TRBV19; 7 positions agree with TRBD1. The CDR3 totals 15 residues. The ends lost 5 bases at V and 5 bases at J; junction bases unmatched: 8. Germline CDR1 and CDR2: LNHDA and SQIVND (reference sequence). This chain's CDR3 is CASSPTGATNEKLFF. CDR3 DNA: TGTGCCAGTAGTCCTACAGGGGCCACAAATGAAAAACTGTTTTTT.

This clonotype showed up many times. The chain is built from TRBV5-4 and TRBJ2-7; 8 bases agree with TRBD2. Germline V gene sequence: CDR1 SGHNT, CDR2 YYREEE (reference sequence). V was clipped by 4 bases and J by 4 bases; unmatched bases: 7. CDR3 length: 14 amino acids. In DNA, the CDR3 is TGTGCCAGCAGCAAATCGGGGGGGCCTTACGAGCAGTACTTC. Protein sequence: CASSKSGGPYEQYF.